This is a list of T cell receptor beta chains from one sample in a study of T-cell memory formation after mild COVID-19. TCRdb re-called the 5' RACE reads with MiXCR, one entry per CDR3 protein. Here the sample spans about 320,000 distinct CDR3 sequences, over 11% being singletons. The sequencing input was PBMCs or a T cell subset sorted from them (not recorded which). These receptors originate from a man younger than 35 who had mild COVID-19 (a few samples of this study predate the infection). Cell type and time point are not known. CDR3s include the opening cysteine and the closing phenylalanine or tryptophan. A D gene is named only where the DNA matches it firmly. Rows give clone size only sometimes, using once, few, many, or a class for an expanded clone.

d_call	v_call	clone_size	j_call	cdr3_aa	cdr3_nt
NA	TRBV7-6	NA	TRBJ2-2	CASSRRTENTGELFF	TGTGCCAGCAGCCGGAGGACAGAGAACACCGGGGAGCTGTTTTTT
NA	TRBV7-2	few	TRBJ2-7	CASSLGTPYEQYF	TGTGCCAGCAGCTTGGGGACACCCTACGAGCAGTACTTC
NA	TRBV19	many	TRBJ2-7	CASSIRVYSYEQYF	TGTGCCAGTAGTATACGTGTATACTCCTACGAGCAGTACTTC
NA	TRBV5-1	few	TRBJ2-2	CASSLGTDTGELFF	TGCGCCAGCAGCCTAGGGACGGACACCGGGGAGCTGTTTTTT
TRBD2	TRBV6-5	few	TRBJ2-1	CASSRPGLAGGQSSYNEQFF	TGTGCCAGCAGTCGCCCCGGACTAGCGGGGGGGCAGAGCTCCTACAATGAGCAGTTCTTC
NA	TRBV27	once	TRBJ2-7	CASSSARARTYEQYF	TGTGCCAGCAGTTCCGCCAGGGCGCGCACCTACGAGCAGTACTTC
NA	TRBV6-2/TRBV6-3	few	TRBJ2-7	CASTGVSEQYF	TGTGCCAGCACCGGGGTTTCCGAGCAGTACTTC
TRBD1	TRBV27	few	TRBJ1-5	CASSFSGKSEDRVGQPQHF	TGTGCCAGCAGTTTCTCCGGGAAATCGGAGGACAGGGTTGGCCAGCCCCAGCATTTT
NA	TRBV5-1	few	TRBJ2-1	CASSLGRVKGHEQFF	TGCGCCAGCAGCTTGGGCCGCGTCAAGGGCCATGAGCAGTTCTTC
NA	TRBV10-3	NA	TRBJ2-3	CAINVQGGGTDTQYF	TGTGCCATCAACGTACAGGGAGGGGGCACAGATACGCAGTATTTT
TRBD2	TRBV5-1	NA	TRBJ2-5	CASRGQASGVQETQYF	TGCGCCAGCAGAGGCCAGGCTAGCGGGGTTCAAGAGACCCAGTACTTC
NA	TRBV6-2/TRBV6-3	NA	TRBJ2-5	CASSYPLDSNQETQYF	TGTGCCAGCAGTTACCCTCTGGACAGCAACCAAGAGACCCAGTACTTC
NA	TRBV6-2/TRBV6-3	NA	TRBJ1-1	CASSYPPEGVLAEAFF	TGTGCCAGCAGTTACCCCCCGGAGGGGGTTTTGGCTGAAGCTTTCTTT
NA	TRBV7-2	few	TRBJ2-3	CASSLRASSTDTQYF	TGTGCCAGCAGCTTGAGGGCTAGCTCCACAGATACGCAGTATTTT
NA	TRBV12-3/TRBV12-4	few	TRBJ1-1	CASSLGSINEAFF	TGTGCCAGCAGTTTAGGCAGTATCAATGAAGCTTTCTTT
NA	TRBV20-1	few	TRBJ1-3	CSARPDRNTIYF	TGCAGTGCTAGACCCGACAGGAACACCATATATTTT
NA	TRBV4-2	NA	TRBJ2-4	CASSQEFAGLAKNIQYF	TGTGCCAGCAGCCAAGAATTCGCGGGTCTAGCCAAAAACATTCAGTACTTC
NA	TRBV2	NA	TRBJ2-5	CAQEAEEQETQYF	TGTGCGCAGGAGGCGGAGGAACAAGAGACCCAGTACTTC
NA	TRBV11-2	many	TRBJ1-5	CASRKDLNQPQHF	TGTGCCAGCAGAAAGGACCTCAATCAGCCCCAGCATTTT
NA	TRBV5-1	many	TRBJ2-2	CASSGALVDGELFF	TGCGCCAGCAGCGGAGCGTTGGTGGACGGGGAGCTGTTTTTT
NA	TRBV15	once	TRBJ2-1	CATLRLLPIGPYNEQFF	TGTGCCACCCTTCGACTCCTCCCGATTGGGCCCTACAATGAGCAGTTCTTC
NA	TRBV7-6	few	TRBJ2-3	CASSFTGMGTDTQYF	TGTGCCAGCAGCTTTACAGGGATGGGCACAGATACGCAGTATTTT
NA	TRBV4-1	few	TRBJ1-6	CASSLQLGVVNSPLHF	TGCGCCAGCAGCCTCCAACTGGGGGTGGTTAATTCACCCCTCCACTTT
NA	TRBV29-1	few	TRBJ2-1	CSVEAFRASYNEQFF	TGCAGCGTTGAAGCCTTCCGGGCCTCCTACAATGAGCAGTTCTTC
TRBD1	TRBV7-2	few	TRBJ2-1	CATRGQGGNNEQFF	TGTGCGACAAGGGGACAGGGGGGAAACAATGAGCAGTTCTTC
TRBD2	TRBV5-1	many	TRBJ2-3	CASSLASGADTQYF	TGCGCCAGCAGCTTGGCGAGCGGGGCGGATACGCAGTATTTT
TRBD1	TRBV5-5	NA	TRBJ1-2	CASSLTGGISYTF	TGTGCCAGCAGCCTGACAGGGGGCATTAGCTACACCTTC
NA	TRBV5-5	few	TRBJ1-4	CASSIGTATNEKLFF	TGTGCCAGCAGCATCGGGACGGCAACTAATGAAAAACTGTTTTTT
NA	TRBV5-6	NA	TRBJ2-1	CASSFRREQFF	TGTGCCAGCAGCTTCAGGCGTGAGCAGTTCTTC
TRBD1	TRBV10-3	few	TRBJ1-1	CAISGPGQGLNTEAFF	TGTGCCATCAGTGGTCCGGGACAGGGGCTCAACACTGAAGCTTTCTTT
TRBD2	TRBV20-1	NA	TRBJ2-3	CSARGGAGSEDTQYF	TGCAGTGCTAGGGGAGGGGCGGGTTCCGAGGATACGCAGTATTTT
NA	TRBV20-1	many	TRBJ2-4	CSARATTTGYF	TGCAGTGCTAGAGCCACGACCACTGGGTACTTC
NA	TRBV3-1	NA	TRBJ1-1	CASSQDVARGTEAFF	TGTGCCAGCAGCCAGGACGTGGCTCGGGGCACTGAAGCTTTCTTT
NA	TRBV2	NA	TRBJ1-2	CAIAGQSYPYGYTF	TGTGCCATAGCGGGGCAGTCGTATCCCTATGGCTACACCTTC
NA	TRBV5-4	many	TRBJ2-6	CASSLETASGANVLTF	TGTGCCAGCAGCTTGGAAACGGCTTCTGGGGCCAACGTCCTGACTTTC
NA	TRBV27	NA	TRBJ2-1	CASSYQGGNEQFF	TGTGCCAGCAGTTACCAGGGGGGAAATGAGCAGTTCTTC
NA	TRBV12-5	NA	TRBJ2-5	CASGLIATSGGQETQYF	TGTGCTAGTGGTTTGATCGCCACTTCAGGGGGGCAAGAGACCCAGTACTTC
TRBD1	TRBV2	NA	TRBJ1-2	CASTASDRNYGYTF	TGTGCCAGCACTGCCTCGGACAGGAACTATGGCTACACCTTC
NA	TRBV6-5	few	TRBJ2-3	CASSYGLGAEGQYF	TGTGCCAGCAGTTACGGCCTTGGAGCGGAAGGGCAGTATTTT